This T cell receptor beta chain is from a study of blood T cells in healthy people across ages. Regarding the study as a whole: There were more naive CD4+ cells and higher diversity in long-lived donors than in aged donors. No conclusive comparison of naive versus antigen-experienced cells was possible with unsorted PBMCs.

The V gene's germline CDR1 is MGHRA and CDR2 YSYEKL. This CDR3 is 14 amino acids long. The V end was cut by 3 bases, the J end by 4 bases, with 9 bases between. The second PCR ran about 6 to 11 cycles with a sample-barcoded 5' primer and J-beta primers. TCRdb re-called the 5' RACE reads through MiXCR, storing one row per CDR3 protein. Of around 850,000 distinct CDR3 sequences detected, about 37% appear once; the ten largest clones hold over 10%. On this clonotype itself: What it recognizes is unknown.

Sequencing was carried out using blood. The chain employs TRBV4-1 and TRBJ2-2, with D tentatively TRBD1 (6 bases). The receptor was isolated from a man younger than 35 in good health. In nucleotides, the CDR3 is TGCGCCAGCAGCCATCTACAGGGCACCGGGGAGCTGTTTTTT. Protein sequence: CASSHLQGTGELFF.